A selection of T cell receptor beta chains follows, all from one sample in a study of shared clonotypes between healthy human individuals. Method: immunoSEQ multiplex PCR; TCRdb's copy keeps in-frame clones and lacks some. The data hold 95,000 to 120,000 clones, with around 65% observed a single time. Source material: memory CD8+ T cells sorted from blood. The receptor set was obtained from a woman aged 25-40 years in good health. Each CDR3 is given with its conserved first and last residue. D genes are given only for firm matches. Clone size is shown for a subset of rows, as once, few, many or a class of expanded clone.

clone size	D gene	V gene	J gene	CDR3 length	CDR3 DNA	CDR3 protein
few	NA	TRBV4-2	TRBJ2-1	15	TGTGCCAGCAGCACCCCCGGTGGGTCACCCAATGAGCAGTTCTTC	CASSTPGGSPNEQFF
NA	NA	TRBV29-1	TRBJ2-7	13	TGCAGCGTTGTGGACAGTATATCATACGAGCAGTACTTC	CSVVDSISYEQYF
NA	TRBD1	TRBV6-5	TRBJ2-7	15	TGTGCCAGCAGTTACGCGGGACAGGGTGGGTACGAGCAGTACTTC	CASSYAGQGGYEQYF
NA	NA	TRBV6-4	TRBJ2-2	17	TGTGCCAGCAGCAAATATTACCAAATTTTGAACACCGGGGAGCTGTTTTTT	CASSKYYQILNTGELFF
NA	NA	TRBV19	TRBJ1-1	16	TGTGCCAGTAGTATACACATGGGCCCCGGGGACACTGAAGCTTTCTTT	CASSIHMGPGDTEAFF
NA	NA	TRBV7-8	TRBJ1-2	13	TGTGCCAGCAGCTACCCTCAGGGGCATGGCTACACCTTC	CASSYPQGHGYTF
NA	NA	TRBV28	TRBJ2-6	19	TGTGCCAGCAGTTTTATTACGTGGGACACAAACTCTGGGGCCAACGTCCTGACTTTC	CASSFITWDTNSGANVLTF
NA	NA	TRBV27	TRBJ2-1	14	TGTGCCAGCCACGGGGCGGGATGGTACAATGAGCAGTTCTTC	CASHGAGWYNEQFF
few	TRBD1	TRBV5-1	TRBJ2-7	14	TGCGCCAGCAGCCCGAGGGACAGCAGCTACGAGCAGTACTTC	CASSPRDSSYEQYF
NA	NA	TRBV19	TRBJ2-6	16	TGTGCCAGTAGTATAGTTCCCGGGGCTGGGGCCAACGTCCTGACTTTC	CASSIVPGAGANVLTF
few	NA	TRBV5-6	TRBJ2-7	13	TGTGCCAGCAGCTTGCAATACTCCTACGAGCAGTACTTC	CASSLQYSYEQYF
many	TRBD2	TRBV2	TRBJ2-1	17	TGTGCCAGCAGGCCTGCCTTGACTAGCGGGAGGGTTGGTGAGCAGTTCTTC	CASRPALTSGRVGEQFF
NA	NA	TRBV21-1	TRBJ2-4	15	TGTGCCAGCAGCAAACACCCAGTTGTCAAAAACATTCAGTACTTC	CASSKHPVVKNIQYF
NA	NA	TRBV27	TRBJ2-7	13	TGTGCCACAGGGAGGACCACCCCCGACGAGCAGTACTTC	CATGRTTPDEQYF
NA	NA	TRBV10-1	TRBJ1-5	16	TGCGCCAGCAGGACTCCCGGGACCTGGATAAGTCAGCCCCAGCATTTT	CASRTPGTWISQPQHF
once	TRBD1	TRBV29-1	TRBJ1-1	16	TGCAGCGTTGAAGACCGTTTGGGACAGCCGAACACTGAAGCTTTCTTT	CSVEDRLGQPNTEAFF
NA	NA	TRBV7-2	TRBJ2-7	15	TGTGCCAGCAGCATATGGGGGCCGTACCCCTACGAGCAGTACTTC	CASSIWGPYPYEQYF
NA	TRBD1	TRBV6-5	TRBJ1-5	15	TGTGCCAGCAGTCCAGGGGGTTATAGCAATCAGCCCCAGCATTTT	CASSPGGYSNQPQHF
many	NA	TRBV27	TRBJ2-7	16	TGTGCCAGCAGTTTAAAGTTCCGGGGACTCCGCTACGAGCAGTACTTC	CASSLKFRGLRYEQYF
few	TRBD1	TRBV11-2	TRBJ1-2	19	TGTGCCAGCAGCTTAGAAGGGGCGTGGGACAGTCGTGTAATTTATGGCTACACCTTC	CASSLEGAWDSRVIYGYTF
NA	NA	TRBV28	TRBJ1-1	16	TGTGCCAGCAGGCCCGAGCGGTGGGGGACGAACACTGAAGCTTTCTTT	CASRPERWGTNTEAFF
NA	NA	TRBV21-1	TRBJ1-5	16	TGTGCCAGCAGATGTGGGATAGCTACATTTCATCAGCCCCAGCATTTT	CASRCGIATFHQPQHF
few	TRBD2	TRBV10-1	TRBJ2-3	15	TGCGCCAGCAGTGCGTCGGGAGGGATCACAGATACGCAGTATTTT	CASSASGGITDTQYF
NA	NA	TRBV27	TRBJ1-1	13	TGTGCCAGCAGTCCGGACACTTACACTGAAGCTTTCTTT	CASSPDTYTEAFF
few	NA	TRBV11-3	TRBJ2-5	14	TGTGCCAGCAGCTTTCGGGGGAGAGGGGAGACCCAGTACTTC	CASSFRGRGETQYF
NA	NA	TRBV19	TRBJ1-1	15	TGTGCCAGTAGTATATGGGCAGGGGAAAACACTGAAGCTTTCTTT	CASSIWAGENTEAFF
many	TRBD2	TRBV6-4	TRBJ2-7	15	TGTGCCAGCAGTGAAGAAGCGGGAGGGTCCTACGAGCAGTACTTC	CASSEEAGGSYEQYF
many	NA	TRBV6-5	TRBJ2-7	13	TGTGCCAGCAGTTACGGCCTCTTTGGCGAGCAGTACTTC	CASSYGLFGEQYF
NA	NA	TRBV4-1	TRBJ2-2	16	TGCGCCAGCACCCTCGGGCGGGGACGGTACACCGGGGAGCTGTTTTTT	CASTLGRGRYTGELFF
NA	NA	TRBV29-1	TRBJ2-3	14	TGCAGCGTTGATGTCAGGGGGGGCGGGGATACGCAGTATTTT	CSVDVRGGGDTQYF
few	TRBD1	TRBV7-9	TRBJ1-4	17	TGTGCCAGCAGCTTAGAACGCAGGGGGACAGGGGATGAAAAACTGTTTTTT	CASSLERRGTGDEKLFF
NA	NA	TRBV9	TRBJ2-7	14	TGTGCCAGCAGCGTAGAAGAGCTTTCCTACGAGCAGTACTTC	CASSVEELSYEQYF
NA	NA	TRBV5-1	TRBJ2-5	13	TGCGCCAGCAGCCCCATGAGGGGATTGGCCCAGTACTTC	CASSPMRGLAQYF
NA	NA	TRBV30	TRBJ2-7	14	TGTGCCTGGAGTGAGGGTGTCCTGTCCTACGAGCAGTACTTC	CAWSEGVLSYEQYF
NA	NA	TRBV10-3	TRBJ2-2	15	TGTGCCATCAGTGAGTTCTGGGGCCTTTCTGGGGAGCTGTTTTTT	CAISEFWGLSGELFF
once	TRBD1	TRBV18	TRBJ2-7	18	TGTGCCAGCTCATCCTTCCCCGGGACAGGGGGCAGGACCTACGAGCAGTACTTC	CASSSFPGTGGRTYEQYF
NA	NA	TRBV5-1	TRBJ2-2	14	TGCGCCAGCAGCTTCTCAGGGATCGCCGGGGAGCTGTTTTTT	CASSFSGIAGELFF
NA	NA	TRBV20-1	TRBJ2-3	11	TGCAGTCCGACATCGGGGGCCCTGCAGTATTTT	CSPTSGALQYF
NA	NA	TRBV23-1	TRBJ2-1	14	TGCGCCAGCAGTCCCCCCCGGCGGGGTTGTGAGCAGTTCTTC	CASSPPRRGCEQFF
NA	TRBD1	TRBV7-2	TRBJ1-4	15	TGTGCCAGCAGCCGCGGGACAGTGTTTAATGAAAAACTGTTTTTT	CASSRGTVFNEKLFF
NA	NA	TRBV4-1	TRBJ2-3	16	TGCGCCAGCACCCCAAGCCTTGGCCGCCGCACAGATACGCAGTATTTT	CASTPSLGRRTDTQYF
NA	NA	TRBV7-9	TRBJ2-5	16	TGTGCCAGCAGCTTAAGAGCGGACTCAAAACAAGAGACCCAGTACTTC	CASSLRADSKQETQYF
NA	NA	TRBV7-2	TRBJ2-3	15	TGTGCCAGCAGCTTGGGGGTTCTCACTCCACATACGCAGTATTTT	CASSLGVLTPHTQYF
few	NA	TRBV6-4	TRBJ2-1	16	TGTGCCAGCAGTGACGGGGCGGAGAGCTCCTACAATGAGCAGTTCTTC	CASSDGAESSYNEQFF